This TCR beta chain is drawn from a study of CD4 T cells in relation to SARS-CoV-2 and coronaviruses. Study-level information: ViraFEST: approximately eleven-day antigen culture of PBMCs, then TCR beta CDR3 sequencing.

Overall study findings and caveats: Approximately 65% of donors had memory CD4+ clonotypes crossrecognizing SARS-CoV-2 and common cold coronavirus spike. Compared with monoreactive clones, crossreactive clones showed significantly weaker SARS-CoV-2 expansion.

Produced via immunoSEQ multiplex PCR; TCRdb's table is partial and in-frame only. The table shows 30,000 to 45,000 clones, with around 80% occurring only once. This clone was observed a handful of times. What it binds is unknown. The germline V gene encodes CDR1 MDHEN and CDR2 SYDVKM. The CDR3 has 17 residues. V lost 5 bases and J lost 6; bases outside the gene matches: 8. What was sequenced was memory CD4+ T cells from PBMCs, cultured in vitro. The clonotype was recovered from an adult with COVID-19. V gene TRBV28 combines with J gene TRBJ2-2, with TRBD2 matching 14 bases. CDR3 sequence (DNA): TGTGCCAGCAGTCCCCAACGGACTAGCGGGAGGCCCGGGGAGCTGTTTTTT. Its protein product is CASSPQRTSGRPGELFF.